The 26 T cell receptor beta chains presented below share a single source sample, sequenced in a study of circulating CD8 cells and anti-PD-1 response in melanoma. The QIAseq Immune Repertoire TCR panel built the libraries from around 15 ng of total RNA. TCRdb recomputed calls from the reads with MiXCR, one row per CDR3 protein. The sample holds under 450 distinct CDR3 sequences, 8.5% to 10% seen once. Four subsets defined by PD-1 and/or TIGIT were sorted from live CD3+CD8+TCRalphabeta+ cells. The sequencing used CD8+ T cells from PBMCs, collected at baseline or after one month of anti-PD-1 therapy (not recorded which). These receptors were collected from a human donor with melanoma.

Judged by abundance, this clonotype is large (0.1 to 1%). At one end the junction does not follow the germline gene, possibly because of a read error. The V call is TRBV29-1, the J call TRBJ2-7; 11 nucleotides agree with TRBD1. CDR3 length: 15 amino acids. The V gene's germline CDR1 is SQVTM and CDR2 ANQGSEA. CDR3: CSVEDKGQGAWEQCF. In DNA form, the CDR3 reads TGCAGCGTTGAAGATAAAGGACAGGGGGCGTGGGAGCAGTGCTTC.

Of note for this clonotype: No conserved phenylalanine or tryptophan is present at the end of the CDR3, so a read error is the likely explanation. The rearrangement uses TRBV28 and TRBJ2-1; TRBD2 aligns across 7 bases. The CDR3 is 17 residues long. V lost 5 bases and J lost 0; bases outside the gene matches: 10. CDR1 MDHEN and CDR2 SYDVKM come from the germline V gene. This CDR3 reads CASSPLAGLSSYNEQFS. CDR3 DNA sequence: TGTGCCAGCAGTCCCTTAGCGGGCCTTAGCTCCTACAATGAGCAGTTCTCC.

By sample share, this clonotype is large. This chain joins TRBV9 and TRBJ2-7, with 7 bases lining up with TRBD2. Germline CDR1 and CDR2: SGDLS and YYNGEE. The CDR3 is made up of 20 amino acids. V shed 0 bases and J 2 bases; nucleotides not matched to a gene: 20. CDR3 coding DNA: TGTGCCAGCAGCGTAGTTTCCCCGGGCGGCGGCGGGAGTCCCCCCTACGAGCAGTACTTC. It codes for CASSVVSPGGGGSPPYEQYF. Combining the CDR3 with reference TRBV9 and TRBJ2-7 gives the whole variable domain DSGVTQTPKHLITATGQRVTLRCSPRSGDLSVYWYQQSLDQGLQFLIQYYNGEERAKGNILERFSAQQFPDLHSELNLSSLELGDSALYFCASSVVSPGGGGSPPYEQYFGPGTRLTVT.

The V and J genes are TRBV28 and TRBJ1-5; D is undetermined. From germline, CDR1 is MDHEN and CDR2 SYDVKM. This CDR3 spans 15 amino acids. With 6 bases removed from V and 0 bases from J, the gap between germline ends came to 12 bases. The CDR3 loop reads CASSPQVYSNQPQHF. CDR3 in DNA: TGTGCCAGCAGCCCCCAGGTCTATAGCAATCAGCCCCAGCATTTT.

By sample fraction, this clonotype is large. The rearrangement joins TRBV25-1 to TRBJ2-5, with D perhaps assigned TRBD1 or TRBD2 (5 bases each). With 1 base removed from V and 2 bases from J, the gap between germline ends came to 8 bases. Per the germline V gene, CDR1 is MGHDK and CDR2 is SYGVNS. The CDR3 loop spans 14 amino acids. The CDR3 protein is CASSEWDGQETQYF. The CDR3 DNA sequence: TGTGCCAGCAGTGAATGGGACGGACAAGAGACCCAGTACTTC.

The J gene is TRBJ2-7, the V gene TRBV20-1; D is undetermined. The length of the CDR3 is 12 residues. The ends were cut back, 4 bases at V and 6 bases at J, with 13 bases in the middle. Germline CDR1 is DFQATT and CDR2 is SNEGSKA (reference sequence). The CDR3 loop reads CSATVGLGEQYF. Written as DNA, the CDR3 is TGCAGTGCTACTGTAGGGTTGGGCGAGCAGTACTTC.

By proportion, this clonotype is large. The chain couples TRBV19 to TRBJ1-1; D ambiguous. CDR1 and CDR2 from the germline V gene are LNHDA and SQIVND (reference sequence). This CDR3 contains 13 residues. The V and J ends lost 1 base and 8 bases respectively, with 11 bases between them. The CDR3, as DNA: TGTGCCAGTAGTATAGTGAGAGGGAACGAAGCTTTCTTT. This translates into CASSIVRGNEAFF.

By frequency in the sample, this clonotype is large (0.1 to 1%). The V gene is TRBV29-1, the J gene TRBJ1-2; no firm D call. This CDR3 has 13 residues. Per germline, CDR1 SQVTM and CDR2 ANQGSEA. V was cut by 0 bases and J by 1 base, with 6 bases left in between. CDR3 nucleotide sequence: TGCAGCGTTGAAGATCAGATTAACTATGGCTACACCTTC. It codes for CSVEDQINYGYTF.

In its sample, this clonotype ranks as medium-sized. This chain joins TRBV4-1 and TRBJ2-7; no definite D call. V lost 0 bases to trimming and J lost 2 bases, with 11 bases between them. CDR3 length: 15 amino acids. Germline CDR1 and CDR2: MGHRA and YSYEKL. The CDR3 DNA follows: TGCGCCAGCAGCCAAGAGGAAGCAACCCCCTACGAGCAGTACTTC. Translation: CASSQEEATPYEQYF.

In this sample, this clonotype is large (0.1 to 1%). The DNA for the CDR3 is TGTGCCAGCATCGGCGAACCGGGACAGGGAGGCTACGAGCAGTACTTC. This sequence encodes CASIGEPGQGGYEQYF. The J gene is TRBJ2-7, the V gene TRBV7-3; 9 positions match TRBD1. Germline V CDR1 and CDR2: SGHTA, FQGTGA. V dropped 7 bases and J dropped 3; count of bases not matched to a gene: 13. The CDR3 is made up of 16 amino acids.

In its sample, this clonotype is medium-sized. This rearrangement joins TRBV12-3 or TRBV12-4 to TRBJ2-3, with a weak D call TRBD2 (6 bases). V was shortened by 8 bases and J by 6 bases, with 15 bases between the two germline ends. The CDR3 consists of 13 residues. The CDR3 nucleotides read TGTGCCAGCCGCGGGGCTCTTAGGGATACGCAGTATTTT. It translates to CASRGALRDTQYF.

This clonotype was seen only a few times. This chain connects TRBV28 to TRBJ2-7; D may be TRBD1 (6 bases). Germline V gene lookup returns CDR1 MDHEN and CDR2 SYDVKM. V lost 6 bases and J lost 3, with 15 bases in between. The CDR3 consists of 14 residues. The CDR3 loop reads CASSDGTRGYEQYF. The CDR3 nucleotides read TGTGCCAGCAGCGACGGGACAAGGGGCTACGAGCAGTACTTC.

In its sample, this clonotype is large. The V gene is TRBV19, the J gene TRBJ1-3, with D unresolved. The CDR3 has 15 residues. V lost 3 bases, J lost 0 bases, and 9 bases lay in between. From germline, CDR1 is LNHDA and CDR2 SQIVND (reference sequence). CDR3 sequence (DNA): TGTGCCAGTAGTATCTCAAGCAGCTCTGGAAACACCATATATTTT. Its translation: CASSISSSSGNTIYF.

This clonotype is large. The rearrangement links TRBV28 to TRBJ2-7, with 8 bases that match TRBD1. The junction had 10 bases not matched to a gene; V was cut back by 5 bases and J by 1 base. This CDR3 has 16 amino acids. Germline loops: CDR1 MDHEN, CDR2 SYDVKM. The CDR3 loop reads CASSLLTGVVSYEQYF. Written as DNA, the CDR3 is TGTGCCAGCAGTCTCCTGACAGGGGTGGTATCCTACGAGCAGTACTTC.

This clonotype was counted only a few times. Germline and junction disagree at one end, which may indicate a read error. The chain has TRBV28 and TRBJ2-7, with 7 bases aligning to TRBD1. This CDR3 is 13 amino acids long. Germline CDR1 is MDHEN and CDR2 is SYDVKM. The CDR3 loop reads CASTRQGDYEQYF. The CDR3 DNA sequence: TGCGCCAGCACGAGACAGGGAGACTACGAGCAGTACTTC.

By share, this clonotype ranks as large. This chain connects TRBV2 to TRBJ2-2, with unresolved D. The V end lost 3 bases, the J end lost 7 bases, and 6 bases lay between the germline ends. This CDR3 is built from 12 residues. CDR1 SNHLY and CDR2 FYNNEI come from the germline V gene. DNA of the CDR3: TGTGCCAGCAGTGATCCGGGCGGGGAGCTGTTTTTT. Its translation: CASSDPGGELFF. The full variable domain, with the rest looked up from reference TRBV2 and TRBJ2-2, is EPEVTQTPSHQVTQMGQEVILRCVPISNHLYFYWYRQILGQKVEFLVSFYNNEISEKSEIFDDQFSVERPDGSNFTLKIRSTKLEDSAMYFCASSDPGGELFFGEGSRLTVL.

This clonotype is deemed large (0.1 to 1%). V gene TRBV28 combines with J gene TRBJ2-5; a possible D gene is TRBD1 (5 bases). The germline V gene has CDR1 MDHEN and CDR2 SYDVKM. This CDR3 contains 16 residues. The V and J ends lost 5 bases and 1 base respectively, with 17 bases between them. The CDR3 sequence is CASSDPTERGQETQYF. The CDR3 DNA sequence: TGTGCCAGCAGTGACCCCACGGAAAGGGGCCAAGAGACCCAGTACTTC.

This clonotype ranks as medium-sized (0.01 to 0.1%). The chain employs TRBV27 and TRBJ2-7; 9 positions match TRBD1. Germline V lookup: CDR1 MNHEY, CDR2 SMNVEV (reference sequence). CDR3 length equals 14 residues. Unmatched junction bases numbered 4, after V lost 2 bases and J lost 5 bases. The chain's CDR3 is CASSLGTGNNEQYF. The CDR3 bases are TGTGCCAGCAGTTTAGGGACAGGGAACAACGAGCAGTACTTC.

By sample share, this clonotype is medium-sized. CDR3 nucleotide sequence: TGTGCCACCAGTGAGGCGACAGGTTCGGCCGGGGAGCTGTTTTTT. Translated, it gives CATSEATGSAGELFF. J is TRBJ2-2 and V is TRBV24-1; possibly TRBD1 for D (6 bases). Germline-derived CDR1 and CDR2 are KGHDR and SFDVKD. The CDR3 runs 15 residues. V was cut by 4 bases and J by 6 bases, with 14 bases left in between.

This clonotype is medium-sized. The chain employs TRBV20-1 and TRBJ2-5, with D possibly matching TRBD2 (5 bases). The CDR3 spans 12 residues. Germline assignment: CDR1 DFQATT and CDR2 SNEGSKA (reference sequence). V was cut by 1 base and J by 5 bases, with 8 bases left in between. This CDR3 is CSARARRETQYF. The CDR3 DNA reads TGCAGTGCTAGAGCGAGGAGGGAGACCCAGTACTTC.

In its sample, this clonotype is large. The V call is TRBV28, the J call TRBJ2-2, with TRBD2 as a possible D gene (6 bases). The CDR3 sequence is 13 residues long. Germline-derived CDR1 and CDR2 are MDHEN and SYDVKM. Trimming removed 3 bases at V and 5 bases at J, with 7 bases between. CDR3 amino acids: CASSFRGTGELFF. The CDR3 bases are TGTGCCAGCAGTTTCCGGGGGACCGGGGAGCTGTTTTTT.

By sample share, this clonotype is medium-sized. The junction departs from the called germline gene at one end, perhaps through a read error. The chain carries TRBV19 and TRBJ1-1; D gene ambiguous. CDR3 length: 13 residues. CDR1 is LNHDA and CDR2 is SQIVND in the germline V gene (reference sequence). In DNA, the CDR3 is TGTGCCAGTAGCATCCGGGGAATCACTGAAGCTTCCTTT. Its translation is CASSIRGITEASF.

By sample fraction, this clonotype is large. The chain couples TRBV2 to TRBJ1-1; unclear D gene. This CDR3 has 17 residues. Germline V gives CDR1 SNHLY, CDR2 FYNNEI. Trimming cost V 4 bases and J 0 bases, with 18 bases left between them. CDR3 nucleotide sequence: TGTGCCAGCAGTGGCCTCCGGACCCGGACCATGAACACTGAAGCTTTCTTT. Protein sequence: CASSGLRTRTMNTEAFF. The full variable domain, with the rest looked up from reference TRBV2 and TRBJ1-1, is EPEVTQTPSHQVTQMGQEVILRCVPISNHLYFYWYRQILGQKVEFLVSFYNNEISEKSEIFDDQFSVERPDGSNFTLKIRSTKLEDSAMYFCASSGLRTRTMNTEAFFGQGTRLTVV.

Judged by abundance, this clonotype is large. The gene calls are TRBV5-5 and TRBJ2-7, with no clear D. Germline CDR1 reads SGHKS; CDR2 reads YYEKEE (reference sequence). CDR3 length equals 14 residues. V lost 2 bases and J lost 2, with 11 bases in between. The CDR3 nucleotides are TGTGCCAGCAGCTTAGACCCTTCTCCCTACGAGCAGTACTTC. Amino acid sequence: CASSLDPSPYEQYF. Full variable domain (rest looked up from reference TRBV5-5 and TRBJ2-7): DAGVTQSPTHLIKTRGQQVTLRCSPISGHKSVSWYQQVLGQGPQFIFQYYEKEERGRGNFPDRFSARQFPNYSSELNVNALLLGDSALYLCASSLDPSPYEQYFGPGTRLTVT.

In its sample, this clonotype is large. This chain's CDR3 is CATSDWGDETDTQYF. The CDR3 DNA is TGTGCCACCAGTGATTGGGGGGATGAGACAGATACGCAGTATTTT. This rearrangement joins TRBV24-1 to TRBJ2-3, with a weak D call TRBD2 (6 bases). CDR3 length equals 15 residues. Between the trimmed V and J ends, which lost 2 bases and 3 bases, there was a span of 11 bases. Looked up from germline, CDR1 is KGHDR and CDR2 is SFDVKD.

This clonotype is medium-sized in the sample. The V call is TRBV6-2 or TRBV6-3, the J call TRBJ2-7, with 10 bases aligning to TRBD1. The germline V gene encodes CDR1 MNHEY and CDR2 SVGEGT. CDR3 size: 16 residues. V was pared by 6 bases and J by 3 bases, with 11 bases of the junction left unmatched. Here the CDR3 reads CASRSGTGDLFYEQYF. The DNA of the CDR3 is TGTGCCAGCAGATCCGGGACAGGGGACCTCTTCTACGAGCAGTACTTC.